These 2 T cell receptor beta chains share one sample of origin, sequenced in a study of OX40 agonist ivuxolimab in advanced cancers. Library construction relied on the immunoSEQ multiplex PCR assay. This is the immuneACCESS table as TCRdb keeps it, with only in-frame sequences that have V and J called. A part of the clones is gone; compared with another copy, unresolved V genes explain less than half, and the rest is unexplained. The sample data list some 58,000 clones, and about 88% of these were observed just once. The ten largest clonotypes hold 0.77% of the sample. Sequenced material: CD4+ or CD8+ T cells sorted from blood, taken in a trial of the OX40 agonist ivuxolimab. The receptors shown here come from an adult with an advanced solid tumor such as melanoma, head and neck, liver or kidney cancer.

This CDR3 reads CASSIGTQRTGELFF. The CDR3 DNA follows: TGTGCCAGTAGTATTGGGACCCAACGGACCGGGGAGCTGTTTTTT. The gene calls are TRBV19 and TRBJ2-2, with D possibly called TRBD1 or TRBD2 (5 bases each). The germline V gene encodes CDR1 LNHDA and CDR2 SQIVND (reference sequence). The CDR3 extends over 15 amino acids. Trimming removed 3 bases at V and 5 bases at J, with 13 bases between.

The chain has TRBV29-1 and TRBJ2-7, with TRBD1 matching over 9 bases. Germline V gene lookup returns CDR1 SQVTM and CDR2 ANQGSEA. The junction had 4 bases not matched to a gene; V was cut back by 7 bases and J by 0 bases. This CDR3 is 13 amino acids long. CDR3 sequence: CSAGTGYSYEQYF. CDR3 sequence (DNA): TGCAGCGCTGGGACAGGGTACTCCTACGAGCAGTACTTC.